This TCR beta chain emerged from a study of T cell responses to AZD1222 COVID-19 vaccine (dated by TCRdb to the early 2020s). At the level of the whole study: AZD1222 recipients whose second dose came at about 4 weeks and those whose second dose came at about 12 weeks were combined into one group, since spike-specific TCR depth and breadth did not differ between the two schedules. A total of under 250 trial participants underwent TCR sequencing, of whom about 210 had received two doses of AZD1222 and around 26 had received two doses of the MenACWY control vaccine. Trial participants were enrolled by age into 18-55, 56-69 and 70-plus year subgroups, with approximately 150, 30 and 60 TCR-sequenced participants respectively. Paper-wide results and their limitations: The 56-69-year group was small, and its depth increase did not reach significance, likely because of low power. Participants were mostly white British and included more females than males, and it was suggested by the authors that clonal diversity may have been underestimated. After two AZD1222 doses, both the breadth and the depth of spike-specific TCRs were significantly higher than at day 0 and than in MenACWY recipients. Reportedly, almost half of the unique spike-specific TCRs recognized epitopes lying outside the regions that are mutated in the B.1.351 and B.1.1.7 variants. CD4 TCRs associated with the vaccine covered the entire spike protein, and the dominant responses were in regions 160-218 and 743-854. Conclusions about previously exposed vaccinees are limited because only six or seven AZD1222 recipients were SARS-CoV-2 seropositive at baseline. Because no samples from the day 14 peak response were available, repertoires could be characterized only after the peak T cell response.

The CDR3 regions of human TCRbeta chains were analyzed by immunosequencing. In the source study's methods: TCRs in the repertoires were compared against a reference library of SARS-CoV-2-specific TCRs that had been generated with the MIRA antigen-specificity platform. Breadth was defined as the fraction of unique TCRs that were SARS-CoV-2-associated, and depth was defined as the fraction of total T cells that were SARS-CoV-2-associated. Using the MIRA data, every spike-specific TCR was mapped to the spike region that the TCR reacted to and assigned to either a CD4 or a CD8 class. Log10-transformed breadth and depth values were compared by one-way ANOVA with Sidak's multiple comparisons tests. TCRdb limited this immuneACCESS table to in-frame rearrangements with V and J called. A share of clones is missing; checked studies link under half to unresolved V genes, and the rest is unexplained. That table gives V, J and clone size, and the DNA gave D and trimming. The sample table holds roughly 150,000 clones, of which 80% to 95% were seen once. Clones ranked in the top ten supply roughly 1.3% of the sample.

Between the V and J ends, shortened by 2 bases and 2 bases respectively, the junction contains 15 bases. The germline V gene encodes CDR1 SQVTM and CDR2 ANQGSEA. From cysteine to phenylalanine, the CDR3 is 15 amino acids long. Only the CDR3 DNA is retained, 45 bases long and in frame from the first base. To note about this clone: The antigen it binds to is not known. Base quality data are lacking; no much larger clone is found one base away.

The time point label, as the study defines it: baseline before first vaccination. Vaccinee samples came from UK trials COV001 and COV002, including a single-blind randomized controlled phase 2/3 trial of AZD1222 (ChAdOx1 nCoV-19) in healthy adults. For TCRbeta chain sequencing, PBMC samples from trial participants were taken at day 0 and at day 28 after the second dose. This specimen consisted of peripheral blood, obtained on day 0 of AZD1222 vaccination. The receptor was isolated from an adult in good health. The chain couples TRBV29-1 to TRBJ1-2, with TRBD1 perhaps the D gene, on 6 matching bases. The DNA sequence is TGCAGCGTTGAACAAGCAGGACAGACAAACTATGGCTACACCTTC. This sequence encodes CSVEQAGQTNYGYTF.